These 11 T cell receptor beta chains originate from one sample sequenced in a study of T cells in Graves' hyperthyroidism and ophthalmopathy (dated by TCRdb to the late 2010s). The library was produced with multiplex PCR. TCRdb shows the sequencer as Illumina HiSeq 2000. TCR beta CDR3 regions were amplified from RNA transcripts. The TCR CDR3 was subjected to a first round of RT-PCR using the HTBI primer set and the Qiagen OneStep RT-PCR kit. Using fastp at Q25 and MiXCR, TCRdb reprocessed the public reads and kept productive beta chains. Every CDR3 protein is listed once, alongside the most common genes and DNA of its rows. This sample comprises around 690,000 distinct CDR3 sequences, about 20% of them detected only once. 34% of the sample rests with the top ten. Source material: blood. These receptors were obtained from a man aged 25 to 45 with Graves' ophthalmopathy.

At least ten counts were recorded for this clonotype. This chain joins TRBV5-1 and TRBJ1-2; D unresolved. The CDR3 sequence is 14 residues long. Germline-derived CDR1 and CDR2 are SGHRS and YFSETQ. The germline V and J ends were trimmed by 1 base and 1 base, with 8 bases remaining between them. CDR3 loop: CASSLSPGNYGYTF. CDR3 coding DNA: TGCGCCAGCAGCTTGTCACCGGGTAACTATGGCTACACCTTC.

At least ten counts were recorded for this clonotype. Written as DNA, the CDR3 is TGTGCCAGCAGCCTACGGGAGTCGATATACGAGCAGTACTTC. Protein product: CASSLRESIYEQYF. The rearrangement joins TRBV13 to TRBJ2-7; weak D call: TRBD2 (6 bases). CDR1 and CDR2 from the germline V gene are PRHDT and FYEKMQ (reference sequence). CDR3 length: 14 residues. The V end lost 5 bases, the J end lost 4 bases, and 15 bases lay between the germline ends.

Of note for this clonotype: A much larger clone sits a single nucleotide away, making a read error possible. The V and J genes are TRBV11-2 and TRBJ2-4, with D possibly being TRBD1 or TRBD2 (6 bases each). The CDR3 is 16 residues long. The V end lost 2 bases, the J end lost 0 bases, and 11 bases lay between the germline ends. Germline V gives CDR1 SGHAT, CDR2 FQNNGV. The CDR3 bases are TGTGCCAGCAGCTTACCCACGGGGGCAGCCAAAAACATTCAGTACTTC. Amino acid sequence: CASSLPTGAAKNIQYF.

A few counts support this clonotype. V is TRBV20-1 and J is TRBJ2-2; 11 nucleotides agree with TRBD2. The germline CDR1 and CDR2 sequences are DFQATT and SNEGSKA (reference sequence). The CDR3 runs 16 residues. With V trimmed by 2 bases and J by 2 bases, 4 bases remained unmatched. DNA of the CDR3: TGCAGTGCTAGAACTAGCGGGAGTGGAAACACCGGGGAGCTGTTTTTT. Protein: CSARTSGSGNTGELFF.

This clonotype was detected only a few times. The CDR3, as DNA: TGTGCCAGCAGCCCGGCCGGGACAGGAGGAGAGACCCAGTACTTC. Protein: CASSPAGTGGETQYF. This chain links TRBV7-2 with TRBJ2-5; the match to TRBD1 covers 8 bases. V lost 5 bases, J lost 4 bases, and 9 bases stayed unmatched. The CDR3 length is 15 residues. Per the germline V gene, CDR1 is SGHTA and CDR2 is FQGNSA.

This clonotype was found a few times. The rearrangement links TRBV6-1 to TRBJ1-5; D ambiguous. From germline, CDR1 is MNHNS and CDR2 SASEGT. Trimming shortened V by 7 bases and J by 0 bases, and 13 bases separated the two germline ends. The CDR3 runs to 15 residues. CDR3 sequence (DNA): TGTGCCAGCACACCAACTGATAATAGCAATCAGCCCCAGCATTTT. Its translation is CASTPTDNSNQPQHF.

This clonotype has at least ten counts. The rearrangement joins TRBV12-3 or TRBV12-4 to TRBJ2-1, with D possibly being TRBD1 or TRBD2 (6 bases each). Trimming pared 6 bases from V and 3 bases from J, leaving 18 bases between. The CDR3 is made up of 16 amino acids. CDR3 sequence (DNA): TGTGCCAGCAGAACCCCTGGAGGGGGAAACTACAATGAGCAGTTCTTC. It encodes CASRTPGGGNYNEQFF.

This clonotype was counted a few times. The rearrangement joins TRBV12-3 or TRBV12-4 to TRBJ1-1; D is unclear. CDR3 length: 15 residues. Trimming pared 1 base from V and 1 base from J, leaving 10 bases between. In nucleotides, the CDR3 is TGTGCCAGCAGTTTAGTGGCCAGGCCGAACACTGAAGCTTTCTTT. Its protein product is CASSLVARPNTEAFF.

This clonotype was observed at least ten times. The rearrangement uses TRBV6-5 and TRBJ1-1; D unclear. From germline, CDR1 is MNHEY and CDR2 SVGAGI. Trimming removed 0 bases at V and 0 bases at J, with 11 bases between. The CDR3 is 16 residues long. The CDR3 region is CASSYSKIEVNTEAFF. CDR3 bases: TGTGCCAGCAGTTACTCGAAAATCGAGGTGAACACTGAAGCTTTCTTT.

The chain carries TRBV4-1 and TRBJ2-5; D uncertain. The V end was cut by 0 bases, the J end by 5 bases, with 16 bases between. The CDR3 is made up of 16 amino acids. Per germline, CDR1 MGHRA and CDR2 YSYEKL. The CDR3 coding sequence is TGCGCCAGCAGCCAAGATAGAGGTAGAGACATTGAGACCCAGTACTTC. It translates to CASSQDRGRDIETQYF.

This clonotype has ten or more counts. This chain links TRBV12-3 or TRBV12-4 with TRBJ1-5, with a weak D call TRBD1 (6 bases). The CDR3 extends over 16 amino acids. The V end lost 5 bases, the J end lost 1 base, and 15 bases lay between the germline ends. The CDR3 region is CASSPPGTMSNQPQHF. CDR3 in DNA: TGTGCCAGCAGTCCCCCGGGGACAATGAGCAATCAGCCCCAGCATTTT.